These 9 T cell receptor beta chains were sequenced from one sample in a study of shared clonotypes between healthy human individuals. Using immunoSEQ multiplex PCR, the repertoire was profiled, and TCRdb retains in-frame clones only, with some absent. This table holds a few million clones, approximately 96% found once. The sample taken for sequencing was naive CD4+ T cells sorted from blood. Subset indicated: CD45RA+ positively selected. The receptors were gathered from a young man in good health.

V gene TRBV6-6 combines with J gene TRBJ1-3, with D possibly TRBD1 on 5 matching bases. This CDR3 is 13 amino acids long. Germline V gene lookup returns CDR1 MNHNY and CDR2 SVGAGI (reference sequence). The V and J ends lost 6 bases and 6 bases respectively, with 12 bases between them. The CDR3 here is CASSEDRVNTIYF. The CDR3 DNA follows: TGTGCCAGCAGCGAAGACAGAGTAAACACCATATATTTT.

The V and J genes are TRBV7-2 and TRBJ1-5; no clear D gene. The CDR3 extends over 13 amino acids. Germline V lookup: CDR1 SGHTA, CDR2 FQGNSA. The ends were cut back, 5 bases at V and 4 bases at J, with 9 bases in the middle. The CDR3 reads CASSPTPNQPQHF. The CDR3, as DNA: TGTGCCAGCAGCCCGACCCCTAATCAGCCCCAGCATTTT.

Worth noting for this clone: At one of its ends the junction is not consistent with the germline gene, which may arise from a read error. The chain is built from TRBV19 and TRBJ1-2; 9 bases line up with TRBD1. This CDR3 region has 14 residues. The V gene's germline CDR1 is LNHDA and CDR2 SQIVND (reference sequence). For the CDR3, the DNA is TGTGCCAGTAGTTCTGGTCCCGGGACAGGGAGTGGCGCCTTC. Amino acids: CASSSGPGTGSGAF.

The rearrangement uses TRBV5-6 and TRBJ1-5; TRBD1 matches at 7 bases. The CDR3 covers 15 residues. Germline loops: CDR1 SGHDT, CDR2 YYEEEE. V was clipped by 2 bases and J by 3 bases; unmatched bases: 5. CDR3 in DNA: TGTGCCAGCAGCTTCTTCGACAGGGTCAATCAGCCCCAGCATTTT. It is translated as CASSFFDRVNQPQHF. The full variable domain, completed using reference TRBV5-6 and TRBJ1-5, is DAGVTQSPTHLIKTRGQQVTLRCSPKSGHDTVSWYQQALGQGPQFIFQYYEEEERQRGNFPDRFSGHQFPNYSSELNVNALLLGDSALYLCASSFFDRVNQPQHFGDGTRLSIL.

The J gene is TRBJ1-1, the V gene TRBV28, with D possibly matching TRBD1 (6 bases). CDR3 length: 14 amino acids. Trimming shortened V by 5 bases and J by 4 bases, and 14 bases separated the two germline ends. Germline CDR1 reads MDHEN; CDR2 reads SYDVKM. CDR3 nucleotide sequence: TGTGCCAGCAGTGAGGGGGGCCCCCCCACTGAAGCTTTCTTT. Translation gives CASSEGGPPTEAFF.

This chain uses TRBV28 with TRBJ1-2, with D possibly TRBD1 on 6 matching bases. There are 14 residues in the CDR3. V was shortened by 4 bases and J by 4 bases, with 13 bases between the two germline ends. CDR1 MDHEN and CDR2 SYDVKM come from the germline V gene. CDR3 residues: CASSSSGGAYGYTF. CDR3 bases: TGTGCCAGCAGTTCAAGCGGGGGGGCCTATGGCTACACCTTC.

Turning to this clone: Different DNA sequences within this sample yield the same CDR3. The CDR3: CASSPTETQYF. The CDR3 DNA follows: TGTGCCAGCTCACCAACGGAGACCCAGTACTTC. The chain joins TRBV18 to TRBJ2-5; D gene uncertain. The ends were cut back, 2 bases at V and 5 bases at J, with 3 bases in the middle. The germline CDR1 and CDR2 sequences are KGHSH and LQKENI. The CDR3 sequence is 11 residues long.

A remark on this clone: Other DNA variants within this sample encode the same CDR3. The chain employs TRBV11-2 and TRBJ2-7; D remains unclear. Germline-derived CDR1 and CDR2 are SGHAT and FQNNGV. CDR3 length: 11 amino acids. V lost 3 bases and J 6 bases, leaving 6 bases between the germline ends. The CDR3 reads CASSFKIEQYF. The CDR3 DNA is TGTGCCAGCAGCTTTAAGATCGAGCAGTACTTC.

This clone was observed a single time. The V gene is TRBV7-9, the J gene TRBJ1-1, with unresolved D. The V end lost 5 bases, the J end lost 3 bases, and 13 bases lay between the germline ends. The CDR3 is made up of 14 amino acids. Germline loops: CDR1 SEHNR, CDR2 FQNEAQ (reference sequence). This chain's CDR3 is CASSLRAGDTEAFF. CDR3 bases: TGTGCCAGCAGCCTCCGGGCCGGAGACACTGAAGCTTTCTTT.